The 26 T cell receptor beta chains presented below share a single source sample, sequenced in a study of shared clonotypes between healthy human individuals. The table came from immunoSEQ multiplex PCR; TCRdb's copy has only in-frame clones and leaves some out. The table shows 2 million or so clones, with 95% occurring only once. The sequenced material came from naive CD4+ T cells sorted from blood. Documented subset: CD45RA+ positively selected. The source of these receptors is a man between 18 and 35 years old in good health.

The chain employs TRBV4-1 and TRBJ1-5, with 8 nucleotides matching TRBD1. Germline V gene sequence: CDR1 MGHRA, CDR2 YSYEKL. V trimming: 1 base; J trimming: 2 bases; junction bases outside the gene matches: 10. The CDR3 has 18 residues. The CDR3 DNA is TGCGCCAGCAGCCAAGTTCTGCAGGGGGCGTTCGGCAATCAGCCCCAGCATTTT. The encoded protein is CASSQVLQGAFGNQPQHF.

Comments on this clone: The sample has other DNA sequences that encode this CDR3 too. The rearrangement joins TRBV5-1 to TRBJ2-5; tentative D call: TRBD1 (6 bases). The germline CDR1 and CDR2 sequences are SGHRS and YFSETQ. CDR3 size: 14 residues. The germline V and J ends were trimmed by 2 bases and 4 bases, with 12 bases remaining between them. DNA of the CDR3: TGCGCCAGCAGCTTTACTGGGGGCGGAGAGACCCAGTACTTC. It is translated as CASSFTGGGETQYF.

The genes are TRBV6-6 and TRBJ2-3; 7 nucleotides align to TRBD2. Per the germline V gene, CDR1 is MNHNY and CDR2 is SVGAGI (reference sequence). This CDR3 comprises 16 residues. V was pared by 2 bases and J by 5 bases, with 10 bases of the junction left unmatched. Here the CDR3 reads CASSYPGRREEDTQYF. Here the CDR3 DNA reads TGTGCCAGCAGTTACCCTGGGAGACGGGAGGAAGATACGCAGTATTTT.

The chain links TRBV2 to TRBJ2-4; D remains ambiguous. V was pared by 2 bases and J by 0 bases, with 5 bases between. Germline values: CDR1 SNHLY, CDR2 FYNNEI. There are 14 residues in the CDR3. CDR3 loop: CASSERLAKNIQYF. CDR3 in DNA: TGTGCCAGCAGTGAACGGCTAGCCAAAAACATTCAGTACTTC. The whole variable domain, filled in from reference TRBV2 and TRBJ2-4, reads EPEVTQTPSHQVTQMGQEVILRCVPISNHLYFYWYRQILGQKVEFLVSFYNNEISEKSEIFDDQFSVERPDGSNFTLKIRSTKLEDSAMYFCASSERLAKNIQYFGAGTRLSVL.

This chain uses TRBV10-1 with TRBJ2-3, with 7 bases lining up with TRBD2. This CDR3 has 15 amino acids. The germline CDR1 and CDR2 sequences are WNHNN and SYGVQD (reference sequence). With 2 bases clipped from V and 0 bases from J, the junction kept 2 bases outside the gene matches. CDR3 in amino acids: CASSEGLGSTDTQYF. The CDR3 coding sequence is TGCGCCAGCAGTGAGGGACTAGGAAGCACAGATACGCAGTATTTT.

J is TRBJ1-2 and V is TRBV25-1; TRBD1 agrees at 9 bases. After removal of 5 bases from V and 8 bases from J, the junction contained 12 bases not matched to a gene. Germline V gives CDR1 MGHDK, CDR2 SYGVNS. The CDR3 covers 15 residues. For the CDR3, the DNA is TGTGCCAGCAGTAACCACAGGGGGCCCGCCCAGGGCTACACCTTC. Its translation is CASSNHRGPAQGYTF.

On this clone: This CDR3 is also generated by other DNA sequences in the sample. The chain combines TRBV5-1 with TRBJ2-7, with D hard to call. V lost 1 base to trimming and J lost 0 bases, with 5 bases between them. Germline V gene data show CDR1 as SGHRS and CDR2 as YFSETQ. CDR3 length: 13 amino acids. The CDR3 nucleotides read TGCGCCAGCAGCTTGCCCCCCTCCTACGAGCAGTACTTC. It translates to CASSLPPSYEQYF. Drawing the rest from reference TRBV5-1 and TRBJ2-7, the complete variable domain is KAGVTQTPRYLIKTRGQQVTLSCSPISGHRSVSWYQQTPGQGLQFLFEYFSETQRNKGNFPGRFSGRQFSNSRSEMNVSTLELGDSALYLCASSLPPSYEQYFGPGTRLTVT.

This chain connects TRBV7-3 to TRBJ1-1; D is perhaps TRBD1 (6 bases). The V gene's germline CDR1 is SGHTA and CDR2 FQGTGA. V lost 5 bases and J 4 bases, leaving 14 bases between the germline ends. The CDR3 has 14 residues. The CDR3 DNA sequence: TGTGCCAGCAGCGCGATAGGGGGGCTCACTGAAGCTTTCTTT. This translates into CASSAIGGLTEAFF.

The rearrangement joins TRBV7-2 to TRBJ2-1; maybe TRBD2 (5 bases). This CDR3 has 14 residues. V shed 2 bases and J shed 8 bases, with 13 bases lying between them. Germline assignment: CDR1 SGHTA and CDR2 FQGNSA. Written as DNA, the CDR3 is TGTGCCAGCAGCTTATTCTCTAGCCGCGATGAGCAGTTCTTC. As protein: CASSLFSSRDEQFF.

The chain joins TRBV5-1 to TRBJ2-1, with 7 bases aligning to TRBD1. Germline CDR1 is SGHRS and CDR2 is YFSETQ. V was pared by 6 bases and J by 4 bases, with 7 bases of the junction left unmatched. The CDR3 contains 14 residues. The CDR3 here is CASNPGQSYNEQFF. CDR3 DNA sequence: TGCGCCAGCAACCCGGGACAGAGTTACAATGAGCAGTTCTTC.

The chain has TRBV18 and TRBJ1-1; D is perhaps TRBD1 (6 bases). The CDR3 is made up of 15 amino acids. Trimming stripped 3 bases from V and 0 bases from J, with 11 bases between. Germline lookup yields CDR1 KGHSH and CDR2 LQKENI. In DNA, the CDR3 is TGTGCCAGCTCACCCGGGGGGCCTTTGAACACTGAAGCTTTCTTT. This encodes CASSPGGPLNTEAFF. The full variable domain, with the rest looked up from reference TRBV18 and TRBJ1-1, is NAGVMQNPRHLVRRRGQEARLRCSPMKGHSHVYWYRQLPEEGLKFMVYLQKENIIDESGMPKERFSAEFPKEGPSILRIQQVVRGDSAAYFCASSPGGPLNTEAFFGQGTRLTVV.

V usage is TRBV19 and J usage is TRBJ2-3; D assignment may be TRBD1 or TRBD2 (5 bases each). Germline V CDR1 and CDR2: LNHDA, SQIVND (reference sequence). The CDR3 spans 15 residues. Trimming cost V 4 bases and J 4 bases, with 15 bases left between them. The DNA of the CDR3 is TGTGCCAGTAGTACCGGGACCAACAGCCCAGATACGCAGTATTTT. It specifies CASSTGTNSPDTQYF.

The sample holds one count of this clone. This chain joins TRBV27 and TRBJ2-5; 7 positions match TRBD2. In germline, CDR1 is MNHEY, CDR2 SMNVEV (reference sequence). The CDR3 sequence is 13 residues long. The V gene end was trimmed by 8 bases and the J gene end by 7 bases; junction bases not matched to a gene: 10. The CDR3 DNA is TGTGCCAGCGGGCGGGGGAACCCGTGGACCCAGTACTTC. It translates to CASGRGNPWTQYF.

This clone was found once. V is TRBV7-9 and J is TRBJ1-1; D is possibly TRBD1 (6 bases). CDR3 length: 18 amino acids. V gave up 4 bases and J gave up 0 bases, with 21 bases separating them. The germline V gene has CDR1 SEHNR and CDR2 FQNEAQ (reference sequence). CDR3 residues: CASSSPSAGATMNTEAFF. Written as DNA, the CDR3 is TGTGCCAGCAGCTCCCCCAGCGCAGGGGCGACGATGAACACTGAAGCTTTCTTT.

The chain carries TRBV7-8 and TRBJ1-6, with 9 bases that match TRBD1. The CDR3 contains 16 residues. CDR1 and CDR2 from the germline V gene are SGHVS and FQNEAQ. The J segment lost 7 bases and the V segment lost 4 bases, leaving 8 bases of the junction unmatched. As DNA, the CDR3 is TGTGCCAGCAGCTCACTGGGACAGGGACCGAATTCACCCCTCCACTTT. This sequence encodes CASSSLGQGPNSPLHF.

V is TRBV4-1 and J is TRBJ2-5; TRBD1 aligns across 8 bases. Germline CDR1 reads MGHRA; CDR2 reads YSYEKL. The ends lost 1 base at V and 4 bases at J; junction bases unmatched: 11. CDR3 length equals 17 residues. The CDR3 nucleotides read TGCGCCAGCAGCCAAGGGTCACAGGGGGTAAGGAGAGAGACCCAGTACTTC. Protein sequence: CASSQGSQGVRRETQYF.

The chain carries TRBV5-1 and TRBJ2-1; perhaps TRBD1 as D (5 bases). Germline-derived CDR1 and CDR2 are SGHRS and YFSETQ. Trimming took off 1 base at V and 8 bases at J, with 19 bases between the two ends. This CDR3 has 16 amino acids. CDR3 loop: CASSLPSTVERDEQFF. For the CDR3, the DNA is TGCGCCAGCAGCTTGCCGTCGACAGTAGAGAGAGATGAGCAGTTCTTC.

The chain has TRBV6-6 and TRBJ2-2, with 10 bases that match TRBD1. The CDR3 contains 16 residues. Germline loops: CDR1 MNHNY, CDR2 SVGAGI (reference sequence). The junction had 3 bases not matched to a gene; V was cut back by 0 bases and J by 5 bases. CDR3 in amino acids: CASSYSRTGGTGELFF. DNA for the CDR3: TGTGCCAGCAGTTACTCGAGGACAGGGGGTACCGGGGAGCTGTTTTTT.

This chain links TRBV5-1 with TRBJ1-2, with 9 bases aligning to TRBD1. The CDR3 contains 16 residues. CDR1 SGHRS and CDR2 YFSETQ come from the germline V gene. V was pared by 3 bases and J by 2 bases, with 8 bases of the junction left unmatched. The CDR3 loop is CASSYTGGFENYGYTF. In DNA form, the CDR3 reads TGCGCCAGCAGCTATACAGGGGGCTTTGAGAACTATGGCTACACCTTC.

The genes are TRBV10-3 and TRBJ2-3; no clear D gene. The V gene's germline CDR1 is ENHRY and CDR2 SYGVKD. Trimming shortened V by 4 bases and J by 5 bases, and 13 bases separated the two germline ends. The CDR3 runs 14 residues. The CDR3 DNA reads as TGTGCCATCAGTGGAAGGGATGTTTTAGATACGCAGTATTTT. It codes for CAISGRDVLDTQYF.

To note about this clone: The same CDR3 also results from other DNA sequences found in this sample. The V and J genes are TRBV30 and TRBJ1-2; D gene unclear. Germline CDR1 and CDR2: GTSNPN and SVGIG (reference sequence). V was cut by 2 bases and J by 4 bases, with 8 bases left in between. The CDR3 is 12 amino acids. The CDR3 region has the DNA TGTGCCTGGAGTCCGACTGGCTATGGCTACACCTTC. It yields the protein CAWSPTGYGYTF.

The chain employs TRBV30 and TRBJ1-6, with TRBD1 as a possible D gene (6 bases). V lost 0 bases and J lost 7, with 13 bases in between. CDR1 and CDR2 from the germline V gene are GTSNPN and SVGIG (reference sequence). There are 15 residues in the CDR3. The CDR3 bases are TGTGCCTGGAGTGTGGGCACAGGGTTAAATTCACCCCTCCACTTT. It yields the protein CAWSVGTGLNSPLHF.

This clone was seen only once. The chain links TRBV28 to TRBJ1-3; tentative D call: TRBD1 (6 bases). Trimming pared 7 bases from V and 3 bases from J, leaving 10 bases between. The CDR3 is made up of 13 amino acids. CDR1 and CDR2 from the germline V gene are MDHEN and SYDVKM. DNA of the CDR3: TGTGCCAGCACACAGGGACTTGGAAACACCATATATTTT. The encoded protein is CASTQGLGNTIYF.

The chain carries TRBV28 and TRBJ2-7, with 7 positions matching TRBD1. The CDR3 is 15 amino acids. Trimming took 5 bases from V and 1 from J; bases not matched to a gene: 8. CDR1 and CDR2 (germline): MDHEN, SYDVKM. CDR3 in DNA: TGTGCCAGCAGTAGACAGGGTTTGGTTTCCTACGAGCAGTACTTC. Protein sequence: CASSRQGLVSYEQYF.

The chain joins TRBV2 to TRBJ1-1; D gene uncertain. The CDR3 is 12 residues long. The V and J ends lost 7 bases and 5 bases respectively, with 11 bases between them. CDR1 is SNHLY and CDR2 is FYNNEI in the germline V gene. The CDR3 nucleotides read TGTGCCAGCACCACGACGGGAACTGAAGCTTTCTTT. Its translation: CASTTTGTEAFF. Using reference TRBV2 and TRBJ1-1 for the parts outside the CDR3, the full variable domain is EPEVTQTPSHQVTQMGQEVILRCVPISNHLYFYWYRQILGQKVEFLVSFYNNEISEKSEIFDDQFSVERPDGSNFTLKIRSTKLEDSAMYFCASTTTGTEAFFGQGTRLTVV.

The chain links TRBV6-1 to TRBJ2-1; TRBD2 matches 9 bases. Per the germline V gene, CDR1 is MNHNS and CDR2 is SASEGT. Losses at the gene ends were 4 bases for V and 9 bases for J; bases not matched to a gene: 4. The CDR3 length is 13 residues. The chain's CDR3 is CASSVGLALEQFF. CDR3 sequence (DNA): TGTGCCAGCAGTGTCGGACTAGCGCTTGAGCAGTTCTTC.